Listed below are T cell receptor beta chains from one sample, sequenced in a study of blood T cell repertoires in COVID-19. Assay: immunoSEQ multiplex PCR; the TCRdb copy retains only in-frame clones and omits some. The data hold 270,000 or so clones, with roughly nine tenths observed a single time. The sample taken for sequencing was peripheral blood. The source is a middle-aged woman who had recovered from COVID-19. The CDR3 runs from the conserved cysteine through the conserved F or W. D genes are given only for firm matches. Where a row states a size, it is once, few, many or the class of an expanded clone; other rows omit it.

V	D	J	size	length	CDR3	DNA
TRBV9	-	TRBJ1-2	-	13	CASSAPRGVSYTF	TGTGCCAGCAGCGCCCCCCGGGGGGTTAGCTACACCTTC
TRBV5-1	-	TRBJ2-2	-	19	CASSRGGLWTAQNTGELFF	TGCGCCAGCAGCCGAGGTGGTTTGTGGACAGCCCAGAACACCGGGGAGCTGTTTTTT
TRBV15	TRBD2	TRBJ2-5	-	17	CATRGLAGGLFEETQYF	TGTGCCACCAGGGGACTAGCGGGGGGGCTCTTTGAAGAGACCCAGTACTTC
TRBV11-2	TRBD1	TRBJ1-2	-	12	CASSLEGQDYTF	TGTGCCAGCAGCTTAGAAGGACAGGACTACACCTTC
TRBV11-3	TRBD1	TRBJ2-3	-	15	CASSPRDRGWDTQYF	TGTGCCAGCAGCCCGAGGGACAGGGGGTGGGATACGCAGTATTTT
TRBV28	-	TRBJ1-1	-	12	CASGSEDTEAFF	TGTGCCAGCGGCTCGGAGGACACTGAAGCTTTCTTT
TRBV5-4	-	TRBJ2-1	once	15	CASSSGSETYNEQFF	TGTGCCAGCAGCAGCGGCTCGGAGACCTACAATGAGCAGTTCTTC
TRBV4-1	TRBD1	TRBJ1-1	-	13	CASLGQGYTEAFF	TGCGCCAGCCTTGGACAGGGGTACACTGAAGCTTTCTTT
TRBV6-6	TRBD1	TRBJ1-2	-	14	CASSSTGGRLGYTF	TGTGCCAGCAGCTCCACAGGGGGACGACTTGGCTACACCTTC
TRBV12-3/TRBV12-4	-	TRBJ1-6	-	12	CASSFYNSPLHF	TGTGCCAGCAGTTTCTACAATTCACCCCTCCACTTT
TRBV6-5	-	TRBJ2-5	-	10	CATDRETQYF	TGTGCCACCGACAGGGAGACCCAGTACTTC
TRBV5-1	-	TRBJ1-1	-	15	CASSRRVLMNTEAFF	TGCGCCAGCAGCAGGAGAGTTCTCATGAACACTGAAGCTTTCTTT
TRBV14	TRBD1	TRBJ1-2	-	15	CASSHGTGGYYGYTF	TGTGCCAGCAGCCATGGGACAGGGGGCTATTATGGCTACACCTTC
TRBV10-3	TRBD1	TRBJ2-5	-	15	CAISEFRDREETQYF	TGTGCCATCAGTGAGTTCCGTGACAGGGAAGAGACCCAGTACTTC
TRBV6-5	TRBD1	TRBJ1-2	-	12	CASSYSRGGYTF	TGTGCCAGCAGTTACTCCAGGGGGGGCTACACCTTC
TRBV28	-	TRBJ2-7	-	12	CASGTVSYEQYF	TGTGCCAGCGGAACAGTCTCCTACGAGCAGTACTTC
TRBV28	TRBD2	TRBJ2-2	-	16	CASSLSPLGGTGELFF	TGTGCCAGCAGTTTATCTCCCCTCGGGGGGACCGGGGAGCTGTTTTTT
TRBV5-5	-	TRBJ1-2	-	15	CASSLDVGDLKGYTF	TGTGCCAGCAGCTTGGATGTTGGGGACTTAAAGGGCTACACCTTC
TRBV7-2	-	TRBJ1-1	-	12	CATHELLSGAFF	TGTGCCACCCACGAATTACTATCTGGAGCTTTCTTT
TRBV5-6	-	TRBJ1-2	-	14	CASSHAKGNYGYTF	TGTGCCAGCAGCCATGCTAAGGGGAACTATGGCTACACCTTC
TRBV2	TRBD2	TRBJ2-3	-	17	CASFPGLAGGYRDTQYF	TGTGCCAGCTTCCCGGGACTAGCGGGGGGGTATAGAGATACGCAGTATTTT
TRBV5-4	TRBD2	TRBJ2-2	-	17	CASSQTSGRTNTGELFF	TGTGCCAGCAGCCAGACTAGCGGGAGGACGAACACCGGGGAGCTGTTTTTT
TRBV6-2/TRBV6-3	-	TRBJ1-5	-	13	CASSYPGNQPQHF	TGTGCCAGCAGTTACCCCGGTAATCAGCCCCAGCATTTT
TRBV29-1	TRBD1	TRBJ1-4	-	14	CSISTGQQNEKLFF	TGCAGTATTTCGACGGGACAGCAAAATGAAAAACTGTTTTTT
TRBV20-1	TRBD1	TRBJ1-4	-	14	CSASVGTGWEKLFF	TGCAGTGCTAGTGTCGGGACAGGGTGGGAAAAACTGTTTTTT
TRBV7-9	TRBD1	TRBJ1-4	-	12	CASSSDRVGLFF	TGTGCCAGCAGCTCCGACAGGGTAGGGCTGTTTTTT
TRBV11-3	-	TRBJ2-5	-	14	CASSIQGGKETQYF	TGTGCCAGCAGCATACAGGGGGGGAAAGAGACCCAGTACTTC
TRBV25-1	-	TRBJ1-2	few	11	CASSQGYGYTF	TGTGCCAGCAGTCAGGGATATGGCTACACCTTC
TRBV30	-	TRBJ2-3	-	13	CAWRHPGLNTQYF	TGTGCCTGGAGGCATCCGGGACTTAATACGCAGTATTTT
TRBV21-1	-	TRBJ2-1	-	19	CASSKGPGRRTPAYNEQFF	TGTGCCAGCAGCAAAGGGCCCGGGAGGCGGACTCCGGCTTACAATGAGCAGTTCTTC
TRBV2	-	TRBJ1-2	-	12	CASSEEVGSYTF	TGTGCCAGCAGTGAAGAGGTGGGCAGCTACACCTTC
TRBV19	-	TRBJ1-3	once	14	CASSETASGNTIYF	TGTGCCAGTAGCGAGACAGCCTCTGGAAACACCATATATTTT